Shown below are 8 T cell receptor beta chains from a single sample sequenced in a study of blood T cell repertoires in COVID-19. Data came from immunoSEQ multiplex PCR; TCRdb stores just in-frame clones and leaves some out. The table lists under 100,000 clones, 89% of them singletons. Sequenced sample: peripheral blood. The receptors stem from a man aged 55 to 70 with COVID-19, enrolled during active disease.

The J gene is TRBJ2-2, the V gene TRBV2, with D possibly TRBD2 on 5 matching bases. The germline gives CDR1 SNHLY, CDR2 FYNNEI. V was trimmed by 6 bases and J by 7 bases, leaving 12 bases between them. The CDR3 sequence is 13 residues long. CDR3 sequence reads: CASRLIRDGELFF. The CDR3 region has the DNA TGTGCCAGCAGACTGATACGGGACGGGGAGCTGTTTTTT.

This clone was counted a single time. V gene TRBV5-1 combines with J gene TRBJ2-7, with D perhaps matching TRBD2 (5 bases). This CDR3 has 12 residues. The V gene lost 2 bases and the J gene lost 4 bases, with 7 bases spanning the gap. The germline V gene encodes CDR1 SGHRS and CDR2 YFSETQ. DNA for the CDR3: TGCGCCAGCAGCTTTGGGGAGTACGAGCAGTACTTC. Residues: CASSFGEYEQYF. Complete variable domain (other parts from reference TRBV5-1 and TRBJ2-7): KAGVTQTPRYLIKTRGQQVTLSCSPISGHRSVSWYQQTPGQGLQFLFEYFSETQRNKGNFPGRFSGRQFSNSRSEMNVSTLELGDSALYLCASSFGEYEQYFGPGTRLTVT.

The chain carries TRBV24-1 and TRBJ1-5, with D tentatively TRBD1 (5 bases). V gave up 7 bases and J gave up 6 bases, with 18 bases separating them. This CDR3 contains 15 residues. In germline, CDR1 is KGHDR, CDR2 SFDVKD. CDR3 DNA sequence: TGTGCCACCAGAGGACACCCCATAGCAATTCAGCCCCAGCATTTT. It specifies CATRGHPIAIQPQHF.

The chain is built from TRBV19 and TRBJ1-5; no definite D call. Germline V gene lookup returns CDR1 LNHDA and CDR2 SQIVND (reference sequence). The CDR3 spans 14 residues. The V and J ends lost 6 bases and 7 bases respectively, with 16 bases between them. As DNA, the CDR3 is TGTGCCAGTAGGCCCGGCCTGGGCGGGCAGCCCCAGCATTTT. Residues: CASRPGLGGQPQHF.

The chain carries TRBV5-4 and TRBJ2-2; TRBD2 matches 11 bases. Per the germline V gene, CDR1 is SGHNT and CDR2 is YYREEE (reference sequence). V lost 0 bases, J lost 4 bases, and 5 bases stayed unmatched. The CDR3 consists of 17 residues. The DNA of the CDR3 is TGTGCCAGCAGCTTGGAACTAGCGGGAGTAACCACCGGGGAGCTGTTTTTT. This translates into CASSLELAGVTTGELFF.

This chain connects TRBV3-1 (or the pseudogene TRBV3-2) to TRBJ2-3; D uncertain. The CDR3 consists of 14 residues. With 0 bases removed from V and 4 bases from J, the gap between germline ends came to 8 bases. The germline CDR1 and CDR2 sequences are LGHDT and YNNKEL (reference sequence). The CDR3 spells CASSQDGAADTQYF. The CDR3 DNA follows: TGTGCCAGCAGCCAAGATGGAGCCGCAGATACGCAGTATTTT.

V is TRBV6-5 and J is TRBJ2-1; 8 bases agree with TRBD1. The germline CDR1 and CDR2 sequences are MNHEY and SVGAGI. The V segment lost 8 bases and the J segment 6 bases; nucleotides outside the gene matches: 9. This CDR3 has 14 residues. CDR3 coding DNA: TGTGCCAGCCGAAATAGACAGGGGATCAATGAGCAGTTCTTC. Translation gives CASRNRQGINEQFF.

This sequence joins TRBV6-2 or TRBV6-3 and TRBJ2-7; 7 bases line up with TRBD1. After removal of 4 bases from V and 1 base from J, the junction contained 7 bases not matched to a gene. The CDR3 totals 15 residues. CDR1 is MNHEY, CDR2 SVGEGT, per germline. The CDR3 sequence is CASSFPTGRSYEQYF. The CDR3 nucleotides read TGTGCCAGCAGTTTTCCGACAGGGCGGTCCTACGAGCAGTACTTC.